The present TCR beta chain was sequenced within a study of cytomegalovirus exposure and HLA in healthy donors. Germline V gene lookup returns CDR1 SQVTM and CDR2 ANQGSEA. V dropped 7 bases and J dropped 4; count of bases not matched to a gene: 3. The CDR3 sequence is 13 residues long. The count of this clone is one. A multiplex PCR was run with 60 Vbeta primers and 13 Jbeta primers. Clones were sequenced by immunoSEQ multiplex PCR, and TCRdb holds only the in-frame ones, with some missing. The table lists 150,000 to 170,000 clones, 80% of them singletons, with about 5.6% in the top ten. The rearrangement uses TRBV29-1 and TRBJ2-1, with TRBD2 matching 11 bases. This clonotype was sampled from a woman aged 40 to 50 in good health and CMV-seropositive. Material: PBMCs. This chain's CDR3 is CSAGLAGYNEQFF. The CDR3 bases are TGCAGCGCCGGACTAGCGGGTTACAATGAGCAGTTCTTC.